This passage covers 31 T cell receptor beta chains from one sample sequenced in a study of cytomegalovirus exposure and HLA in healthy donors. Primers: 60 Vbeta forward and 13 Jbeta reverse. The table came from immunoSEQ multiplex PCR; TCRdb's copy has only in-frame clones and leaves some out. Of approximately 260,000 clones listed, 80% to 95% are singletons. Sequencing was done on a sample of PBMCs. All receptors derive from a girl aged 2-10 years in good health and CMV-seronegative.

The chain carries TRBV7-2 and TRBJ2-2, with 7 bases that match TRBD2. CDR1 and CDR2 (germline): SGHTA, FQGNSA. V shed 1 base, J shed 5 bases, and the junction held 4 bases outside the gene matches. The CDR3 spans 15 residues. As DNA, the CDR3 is TGTGCCAGCAGCTTAGTGGCTAGCGGAACCGGGGAGCTGTTTTTT. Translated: CASSLVASGTGELFF.

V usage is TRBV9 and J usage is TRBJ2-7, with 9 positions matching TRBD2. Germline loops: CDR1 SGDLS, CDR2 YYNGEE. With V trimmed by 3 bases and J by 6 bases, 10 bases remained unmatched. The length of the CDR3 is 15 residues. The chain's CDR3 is CASSATGTSYPEQYF. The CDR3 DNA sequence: TGTGCCAGCAGCGCAACCGGGACTAGCTACCCCGAGCAGTACTTC.

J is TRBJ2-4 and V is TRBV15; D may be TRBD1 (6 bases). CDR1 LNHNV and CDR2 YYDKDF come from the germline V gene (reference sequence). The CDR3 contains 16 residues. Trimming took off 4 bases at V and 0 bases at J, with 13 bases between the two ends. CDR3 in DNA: TGTGCCACCAGCATTGGACAGCTGTTAGCCAAAAACATTCAGTACTTC. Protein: CATSIGQLLAKNIQYF.

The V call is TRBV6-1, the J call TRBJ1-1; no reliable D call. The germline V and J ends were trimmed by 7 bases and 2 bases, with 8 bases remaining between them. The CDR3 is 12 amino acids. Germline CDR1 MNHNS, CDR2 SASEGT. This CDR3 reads CASKLSNTEAFF. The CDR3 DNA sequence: TGTGCCAGCAAATTGAGTAACACTGAAGCTTTCTTT.

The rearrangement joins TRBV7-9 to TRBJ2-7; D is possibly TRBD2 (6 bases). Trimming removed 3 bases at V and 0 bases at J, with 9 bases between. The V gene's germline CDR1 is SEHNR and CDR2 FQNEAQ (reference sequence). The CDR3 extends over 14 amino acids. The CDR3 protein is CASSFSSASYEQYF. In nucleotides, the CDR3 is TGTGCCAGCAGCTTTTCTAGCGCCTCCTACGAGCAGTACTTC.

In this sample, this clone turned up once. The CDR3 nucleotides are TGTGCCAGCAGCTCCTATAGCGGGGCGCAAGAGACCCAGTACTTC. It translates to CASSSYSGAQETQYF. V gene TRBV7-2 combines with J gene TRBJ2-5; 8 bases match TRBD2. Germline CDR1 SGHTA, CDR2 FQGNSA. This CDR3 spans 15 amino acids. J was trimmed by 2 bases and V by 4 bases; bases with no gene match: 6.

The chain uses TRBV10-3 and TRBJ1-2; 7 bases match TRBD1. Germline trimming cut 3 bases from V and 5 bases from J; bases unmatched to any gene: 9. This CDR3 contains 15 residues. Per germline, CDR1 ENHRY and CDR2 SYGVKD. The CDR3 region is CAISDEGAPGYGYTF. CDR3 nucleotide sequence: TGTGCCATCAGTGATGAGGGGGCGCCGGGGTATGGCTACACCTTC.

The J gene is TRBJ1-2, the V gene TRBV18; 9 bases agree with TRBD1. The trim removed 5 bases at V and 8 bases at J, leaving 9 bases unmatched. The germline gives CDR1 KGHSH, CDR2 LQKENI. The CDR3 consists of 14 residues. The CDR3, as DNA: TGTGCCAGCTCATCAGCACAGGGGGCAGCGGGCTACACCTTC. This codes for CASSSAQGAAGYTF.

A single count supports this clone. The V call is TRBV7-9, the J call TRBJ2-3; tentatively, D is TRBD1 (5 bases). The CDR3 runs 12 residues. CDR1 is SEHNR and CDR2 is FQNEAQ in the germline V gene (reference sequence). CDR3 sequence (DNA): TGTTCCGGACAACTTCGCACAGATACGCAGTATTTT. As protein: CSGQLRTDTQYF.

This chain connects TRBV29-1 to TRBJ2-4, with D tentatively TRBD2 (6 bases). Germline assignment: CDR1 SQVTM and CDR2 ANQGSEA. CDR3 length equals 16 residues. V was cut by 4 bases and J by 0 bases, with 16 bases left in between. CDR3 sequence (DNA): TGCAGCGTTGGCGGGGAACCACAGCTAGCCAAAAACATTCAGTACTTC. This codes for CSVGGEPQLAKNIQYF.

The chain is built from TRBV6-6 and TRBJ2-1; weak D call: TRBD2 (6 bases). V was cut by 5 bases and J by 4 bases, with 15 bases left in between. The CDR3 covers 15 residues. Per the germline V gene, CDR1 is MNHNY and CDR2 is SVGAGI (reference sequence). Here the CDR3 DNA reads TGTGCCAGCAGTCCCCCGGGGGACCTTTACAATGAGCAGTTCTTC. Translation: CASSPPGDLYNEQFF.

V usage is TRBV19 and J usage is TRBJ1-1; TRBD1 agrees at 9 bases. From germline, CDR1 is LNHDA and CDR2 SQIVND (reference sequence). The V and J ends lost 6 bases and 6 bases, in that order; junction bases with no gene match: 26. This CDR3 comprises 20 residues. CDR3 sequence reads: CASSPNRGRMFASGPPEAFF. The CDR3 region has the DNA TGTGCCAGTAGCCCGAACAGGGGGCGGATGTTTGCGAGTGGACCACCTGAAGCTTTCTTT.

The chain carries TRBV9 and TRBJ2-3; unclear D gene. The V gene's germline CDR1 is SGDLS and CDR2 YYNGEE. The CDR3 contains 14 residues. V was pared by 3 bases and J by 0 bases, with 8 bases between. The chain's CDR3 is CASSESSSTDTQYF. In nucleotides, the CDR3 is TGTGCCAGCAGCGAATCTTCTAGCACAGATACGCAGTATTTT.

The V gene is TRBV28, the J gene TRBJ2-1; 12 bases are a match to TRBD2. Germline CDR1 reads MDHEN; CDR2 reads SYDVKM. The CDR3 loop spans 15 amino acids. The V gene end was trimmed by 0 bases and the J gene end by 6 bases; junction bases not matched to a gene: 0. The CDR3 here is CASSLWTSGSNEQFF. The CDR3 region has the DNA TGTGCCAGCAGTTTATGGACTAGCGGGAGCAATGAGCAGTTCTTC.

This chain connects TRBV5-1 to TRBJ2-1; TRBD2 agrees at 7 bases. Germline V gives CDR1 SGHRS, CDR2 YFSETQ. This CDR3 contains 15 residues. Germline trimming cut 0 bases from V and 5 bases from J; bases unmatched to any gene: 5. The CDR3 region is CASSLGLADNNEQFF. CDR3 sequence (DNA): TGCGCCAGCAGCTTGGGTCTAGCGGACAACAATGAGCAGTTCTTC.

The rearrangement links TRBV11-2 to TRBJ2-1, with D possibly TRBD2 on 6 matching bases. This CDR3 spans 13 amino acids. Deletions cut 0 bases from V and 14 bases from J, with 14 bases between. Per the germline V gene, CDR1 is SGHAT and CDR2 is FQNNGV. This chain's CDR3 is CASSLEDYEREFF. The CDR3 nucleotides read TGTGCCAGCAGCTTAGAGGACTACGAACGTGAGTTCTTC. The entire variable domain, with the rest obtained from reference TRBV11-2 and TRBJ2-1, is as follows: EAGVAQSPRYKIIEKRQSVAFWCNPISGHATLYWYQQILGQGPKLLIQFQNNGVVDDSQLPKDRFSAERLKGVDSTLKIQPAKLEDSAVYLCASSLEDYEREFFGPGTRLTVL.

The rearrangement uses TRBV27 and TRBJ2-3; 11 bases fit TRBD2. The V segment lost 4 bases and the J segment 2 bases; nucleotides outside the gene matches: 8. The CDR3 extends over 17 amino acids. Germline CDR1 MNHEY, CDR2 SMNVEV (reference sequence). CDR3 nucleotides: TGTGCCAGCAGTTCCCCTCAACTAGCGGGGGACACAGATACGCAGTATTTT. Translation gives CASSSPQLAGDTDTQYF.

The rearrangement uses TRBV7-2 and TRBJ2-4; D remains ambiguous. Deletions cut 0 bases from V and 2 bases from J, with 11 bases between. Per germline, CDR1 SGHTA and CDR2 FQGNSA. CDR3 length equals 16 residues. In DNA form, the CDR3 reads TGTGCCAGCAGCTTAGCTAGTCGGGTGCCCAAAAACATTCAGTACTTC. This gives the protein CASSLASRVPKNIQYF.

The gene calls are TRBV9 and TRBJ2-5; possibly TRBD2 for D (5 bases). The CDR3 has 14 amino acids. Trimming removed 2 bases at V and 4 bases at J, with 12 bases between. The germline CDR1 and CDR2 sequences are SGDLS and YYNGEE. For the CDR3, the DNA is TGTGCCAGCAGCGTCTCTAGCCGCCCAGAGACCCAGTACTTC. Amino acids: CASSVSSRPETQYF.

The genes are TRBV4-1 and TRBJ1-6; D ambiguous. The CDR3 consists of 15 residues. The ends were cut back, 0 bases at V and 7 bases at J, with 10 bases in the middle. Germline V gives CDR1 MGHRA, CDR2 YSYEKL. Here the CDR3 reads CASSQEIAGNSPLHF. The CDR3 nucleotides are TGCGCCAGCAGCCAAGAAATAGCGGGAAATTCACCCCTCCACTTT.

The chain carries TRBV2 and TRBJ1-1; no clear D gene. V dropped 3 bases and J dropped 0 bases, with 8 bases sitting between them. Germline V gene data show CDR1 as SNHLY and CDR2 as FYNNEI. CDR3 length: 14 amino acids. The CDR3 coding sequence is TGTGCCAGCAGTGATGACACCTTGAACACTGAAGCTTTCTTT. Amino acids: CASSDDTLNTEAFF.

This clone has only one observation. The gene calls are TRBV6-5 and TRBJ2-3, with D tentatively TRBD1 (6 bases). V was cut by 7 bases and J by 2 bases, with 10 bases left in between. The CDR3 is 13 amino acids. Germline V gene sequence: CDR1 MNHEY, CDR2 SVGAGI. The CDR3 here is CASTSGATDTQYF. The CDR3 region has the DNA TGTGCCAGCACCTCAGGGGCCACAGATACGCAGTATTTT.

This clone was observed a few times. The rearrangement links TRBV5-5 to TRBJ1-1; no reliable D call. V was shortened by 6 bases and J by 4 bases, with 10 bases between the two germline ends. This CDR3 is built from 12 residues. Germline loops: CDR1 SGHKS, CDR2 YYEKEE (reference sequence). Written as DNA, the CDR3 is TGTGCCAGCACTGGAGGGATCACTGAAGCTTTCTTT. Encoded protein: CASTGGITEAFF.

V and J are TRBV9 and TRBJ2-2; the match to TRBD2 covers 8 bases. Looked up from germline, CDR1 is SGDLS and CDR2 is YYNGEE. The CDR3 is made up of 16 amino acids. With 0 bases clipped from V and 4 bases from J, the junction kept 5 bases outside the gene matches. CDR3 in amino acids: CASSVGAGEGTGELFF. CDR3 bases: TGTGCCAGCAGCGTAGGAGCGGGAGAGGGCACCGGGGAGCTGTTTTTT. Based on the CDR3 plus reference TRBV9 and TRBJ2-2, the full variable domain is DSGVTQTPKHLITATGQRVTLRCSPRSGDLSVYWYQQSLDQGLQFLIQYYNGEERAKGNILERFSAQQFPDLHSELNLSSLELGDSALYFCASSVGAGEGTGELFFGEGSRLTVL.

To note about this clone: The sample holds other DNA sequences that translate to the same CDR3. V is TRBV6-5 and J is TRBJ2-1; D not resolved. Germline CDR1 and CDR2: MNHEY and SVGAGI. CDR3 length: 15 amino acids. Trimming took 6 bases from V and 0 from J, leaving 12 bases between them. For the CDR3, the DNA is TGTGCCAGCAGCCGATCCACCAGCTCCTACAATGAGCAGTTCTTC. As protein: CASSRSTSSYNEQFF.

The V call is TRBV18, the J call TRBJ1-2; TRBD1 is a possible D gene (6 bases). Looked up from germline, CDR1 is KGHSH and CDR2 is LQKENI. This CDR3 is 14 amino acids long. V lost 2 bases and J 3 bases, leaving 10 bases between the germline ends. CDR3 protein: CASSPNRVDYGYTF. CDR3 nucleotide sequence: TGTGCCAGCTCACCAAACAGGGTAGACTATGGCTACACCTTC.

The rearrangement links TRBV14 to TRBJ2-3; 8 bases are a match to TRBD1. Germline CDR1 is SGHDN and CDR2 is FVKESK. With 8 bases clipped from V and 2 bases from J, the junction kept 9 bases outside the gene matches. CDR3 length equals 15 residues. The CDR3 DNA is TGTGCCAGCTCCCGACAGGGGTCCATCACAGATACGCAGTATTTT. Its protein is CASSRQGSITDTQYF. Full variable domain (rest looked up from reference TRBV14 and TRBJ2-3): EAGVTQFPSHSVIEKGQTVTLRCDPISGHDNLYWYRRVMGKEIKFLLHFVKESKQDESGMPNNRFLAERTGGTYSTLKVQPAELEDSGVYFCASSRQGSITDTQYFGPGTRLTVL.

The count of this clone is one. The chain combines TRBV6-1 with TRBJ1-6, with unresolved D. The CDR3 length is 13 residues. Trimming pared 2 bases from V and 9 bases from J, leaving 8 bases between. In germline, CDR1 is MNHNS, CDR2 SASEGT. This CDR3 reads CASSENGLSPLHF. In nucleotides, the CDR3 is TGTGCCAGCAGTGAAAATGGGCTTTCACCCCTCCACTTT.

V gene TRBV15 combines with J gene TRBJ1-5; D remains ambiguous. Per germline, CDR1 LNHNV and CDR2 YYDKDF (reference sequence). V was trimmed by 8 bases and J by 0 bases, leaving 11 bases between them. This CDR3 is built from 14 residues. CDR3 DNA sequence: TGTGCCACCTCGTCGGGTTATAGCAATCAGCCCCAGCATTTT. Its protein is CATSSGYSNQPQHF.

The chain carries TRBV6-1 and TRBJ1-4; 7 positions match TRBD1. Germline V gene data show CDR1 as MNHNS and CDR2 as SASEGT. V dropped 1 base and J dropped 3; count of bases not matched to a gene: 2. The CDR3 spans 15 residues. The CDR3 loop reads CASSEGTGPNEKLFF. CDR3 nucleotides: TGTGCCAGCAGTGAAGGGACAGGACCTAATGAAAAACTGTTTTTT.

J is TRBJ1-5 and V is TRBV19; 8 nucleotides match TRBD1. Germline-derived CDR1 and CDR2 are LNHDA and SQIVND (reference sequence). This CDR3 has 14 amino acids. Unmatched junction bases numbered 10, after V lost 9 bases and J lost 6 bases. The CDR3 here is CASRGPGSPQPQHF. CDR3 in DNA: TGTGCCAGCAGGGGGCCAGGGTCACCTCAGCCCCAGCATTTT.